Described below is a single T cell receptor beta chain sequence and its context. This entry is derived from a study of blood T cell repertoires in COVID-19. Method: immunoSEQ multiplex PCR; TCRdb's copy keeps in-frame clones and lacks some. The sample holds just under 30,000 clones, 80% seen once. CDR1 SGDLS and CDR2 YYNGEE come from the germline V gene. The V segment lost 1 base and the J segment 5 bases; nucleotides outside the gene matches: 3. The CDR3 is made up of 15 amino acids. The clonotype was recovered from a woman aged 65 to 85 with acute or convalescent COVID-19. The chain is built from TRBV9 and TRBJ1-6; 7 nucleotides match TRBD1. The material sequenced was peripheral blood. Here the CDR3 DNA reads TGTGCCAGCAGCGTAACCGGGACAGATAATTCACCCCTCCACTTT. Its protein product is CASSVTGTDNSPLHF.